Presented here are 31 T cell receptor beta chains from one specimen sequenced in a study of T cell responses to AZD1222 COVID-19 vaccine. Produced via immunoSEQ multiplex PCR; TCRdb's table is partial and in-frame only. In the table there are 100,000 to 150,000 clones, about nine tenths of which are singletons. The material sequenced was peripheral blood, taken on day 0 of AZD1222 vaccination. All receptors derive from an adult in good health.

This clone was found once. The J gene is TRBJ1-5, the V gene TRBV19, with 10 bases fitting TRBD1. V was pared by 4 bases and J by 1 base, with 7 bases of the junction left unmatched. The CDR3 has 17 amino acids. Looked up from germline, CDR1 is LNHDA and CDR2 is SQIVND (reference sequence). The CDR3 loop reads CASSRWDRGRSNQPQHF. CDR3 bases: TGTGCCAGTAGTAGGTGGGACAGGGGAAGAAGCAATCAGCCCCAGCATTTT.

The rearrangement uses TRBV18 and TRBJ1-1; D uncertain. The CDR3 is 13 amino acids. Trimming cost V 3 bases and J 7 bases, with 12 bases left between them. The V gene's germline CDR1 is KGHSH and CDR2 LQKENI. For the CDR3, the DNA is TGTGCCAGCTCACCCCGGGAAGGAGGTGAAGCTTTCTTT. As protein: CASSPREGGEAFF.

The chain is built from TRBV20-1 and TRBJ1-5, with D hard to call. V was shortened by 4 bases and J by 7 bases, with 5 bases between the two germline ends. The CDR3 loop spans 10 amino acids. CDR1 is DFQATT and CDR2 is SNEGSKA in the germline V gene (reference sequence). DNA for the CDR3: TGCAGTGCTAAGTGGCAGCCCCAGCATTTT. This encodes CSAKWQPQHF.

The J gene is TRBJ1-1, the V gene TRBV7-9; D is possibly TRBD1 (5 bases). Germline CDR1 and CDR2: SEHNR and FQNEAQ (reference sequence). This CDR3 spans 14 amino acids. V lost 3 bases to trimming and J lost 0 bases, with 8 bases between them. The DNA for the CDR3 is TGTGCCAGCAGCTTCGGGGCGATGAACACTGAAGCTTTCTTT. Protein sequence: CASSFGAMNTEAFF.

For the CDR3, the DNA is TGTGCCACTCTAGATCCCAACACCGGGGAGCTGTTTTTT. Its protein is CATLDPNTGELFF. The chain links TRBV11-3 to TRBJ2-2; the D is unclear. Deletions cut 10 bases from V and 2 bases from J, with 11 bases between. Germline CDR1 is SGHNT and CDR2 is YENEEA. This CDR3 region has 13 residues.

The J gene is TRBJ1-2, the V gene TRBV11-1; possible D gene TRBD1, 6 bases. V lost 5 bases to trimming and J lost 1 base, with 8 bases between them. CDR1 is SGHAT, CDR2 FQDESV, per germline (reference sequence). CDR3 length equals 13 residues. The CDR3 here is CASSPDSNYGYTF. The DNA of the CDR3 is TGTGCCAGCAGCCCGGACAGTAACTATGGCTACACCTTC.

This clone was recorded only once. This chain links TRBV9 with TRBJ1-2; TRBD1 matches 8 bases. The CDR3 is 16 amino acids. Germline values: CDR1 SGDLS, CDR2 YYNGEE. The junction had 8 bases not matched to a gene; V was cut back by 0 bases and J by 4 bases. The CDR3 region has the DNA TGTGCCAGCAGCGTAGGGACAGGGCCCAGCATCTATGGCTACACCTTC. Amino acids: CASSVGTGPSIYGYTF.

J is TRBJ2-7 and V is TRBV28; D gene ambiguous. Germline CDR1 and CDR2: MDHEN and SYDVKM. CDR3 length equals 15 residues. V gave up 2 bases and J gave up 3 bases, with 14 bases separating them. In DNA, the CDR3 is TGTGCCAGCAGTTTACCAGGTACGAGTCTCTACGAGCAGTACTTC. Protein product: CASSLPGTSLYEQYF.

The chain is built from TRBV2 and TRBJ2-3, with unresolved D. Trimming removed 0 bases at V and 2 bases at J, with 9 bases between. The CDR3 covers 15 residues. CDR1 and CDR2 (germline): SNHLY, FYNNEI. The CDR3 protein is CASSEAGFFTDTQYF. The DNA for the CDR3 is TGTGCCAGCAGTGAAGCGGGATTCTTCACAGATACGCAGTATTTT.

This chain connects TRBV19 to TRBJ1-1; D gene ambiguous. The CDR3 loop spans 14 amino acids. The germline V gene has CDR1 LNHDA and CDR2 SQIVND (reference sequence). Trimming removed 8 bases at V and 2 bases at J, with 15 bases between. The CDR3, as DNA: TGTGCCAGTTCCCCTAGGTTCTTTAACACTGAAGCTTTCTTT. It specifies CASSPRFFNTEAFF.

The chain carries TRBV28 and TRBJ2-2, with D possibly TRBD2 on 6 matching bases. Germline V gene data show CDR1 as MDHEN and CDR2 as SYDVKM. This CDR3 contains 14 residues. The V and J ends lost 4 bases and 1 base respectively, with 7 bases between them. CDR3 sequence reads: CASSSAGNTGELFF. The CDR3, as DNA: TGTGCCAGCAGTTCAGCGGGGAACACCGGGGAGCTGTTTTTT.

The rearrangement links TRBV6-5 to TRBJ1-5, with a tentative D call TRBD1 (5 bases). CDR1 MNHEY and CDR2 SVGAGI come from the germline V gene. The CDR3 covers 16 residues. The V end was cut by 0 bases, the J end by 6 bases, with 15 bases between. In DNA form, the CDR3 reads TGTGCCAGCAGTTACTCGAGCCAGGGTCGTAGTCAGCCCCAGCATTTT. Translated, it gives CASSYSSQGRSQPQHF.

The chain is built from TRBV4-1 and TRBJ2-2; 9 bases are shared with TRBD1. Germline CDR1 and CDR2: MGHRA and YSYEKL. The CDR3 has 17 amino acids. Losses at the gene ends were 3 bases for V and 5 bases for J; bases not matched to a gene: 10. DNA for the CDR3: TGCGCCAGCAGCCACGGACAGGGGCCGCCCCGAACCGGGGAGCTGTTTTTT. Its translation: CASSHGQGPPRTGELFF.

CDR3 coding DNA: TGTGCCAGCGTAGGGGGGAATAGCAATCAGCCCCAGCATTTT. It encodes CASVGGNSNQPQHF. This chain uses TRBV6-6 with TRBJ1-5; perhaps TRBD1 as D (6 bases). Germline V gives CDR1 MNHNY, CDR2 SVGAGI (reference sequence). This CDR3 is built from 14 residues. Trimming took off 8 bases at V and 0 bases at J, with 11 bases between the two ends.

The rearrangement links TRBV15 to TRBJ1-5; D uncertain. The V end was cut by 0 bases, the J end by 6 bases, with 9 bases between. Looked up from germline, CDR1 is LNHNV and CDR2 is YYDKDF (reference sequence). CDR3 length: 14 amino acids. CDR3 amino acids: CATSRDPGGQPQHF. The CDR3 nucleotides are TGTGCCACCAGCAGAGATCCGGGTGGTCAGCCCCAGCATTTT.

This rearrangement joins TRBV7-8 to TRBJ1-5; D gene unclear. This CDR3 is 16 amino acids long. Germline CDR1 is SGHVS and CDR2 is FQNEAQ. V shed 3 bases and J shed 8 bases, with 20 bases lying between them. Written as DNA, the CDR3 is TGTGCCAGCAGCTTCCACCGGGATCCGCGGAGAGAGCCCCAGCATTTT. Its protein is CASSFHRDPRREPQHF.

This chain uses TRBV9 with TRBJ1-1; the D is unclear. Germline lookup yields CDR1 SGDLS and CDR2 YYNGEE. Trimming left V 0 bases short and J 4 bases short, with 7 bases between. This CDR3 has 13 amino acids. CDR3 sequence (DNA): TGTGCCAGCAGCGTAGTGGGGAGCACTGAAGCTTTCTTT. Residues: CASSVVGSTEAFF.

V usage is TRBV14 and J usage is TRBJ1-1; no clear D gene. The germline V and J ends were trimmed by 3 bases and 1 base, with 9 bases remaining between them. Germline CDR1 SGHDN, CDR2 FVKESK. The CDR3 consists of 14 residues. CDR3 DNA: TGTGCCAGCAGCCATAGAAGACAGAACACTGAAGCTTTCTTT. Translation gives CASSHRRQNTEAFF.

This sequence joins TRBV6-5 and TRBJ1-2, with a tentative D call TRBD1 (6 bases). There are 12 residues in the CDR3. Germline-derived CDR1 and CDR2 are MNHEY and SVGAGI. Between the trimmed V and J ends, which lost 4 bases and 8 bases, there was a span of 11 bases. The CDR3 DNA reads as TGTGCCAGCAGTTTAACAGGGAACGGCTACACCTTC. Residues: CASSLTGNGYTF.

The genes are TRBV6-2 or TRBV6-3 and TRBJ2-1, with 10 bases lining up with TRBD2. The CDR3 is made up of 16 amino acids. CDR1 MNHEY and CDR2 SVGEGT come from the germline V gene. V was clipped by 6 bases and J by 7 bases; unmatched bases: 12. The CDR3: CASSTLAGVPINEQFF. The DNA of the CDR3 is TGTGCCAGCAGCACCCTAGCGGGGGTCCCTATTAATGAGCAGTTCTTC.

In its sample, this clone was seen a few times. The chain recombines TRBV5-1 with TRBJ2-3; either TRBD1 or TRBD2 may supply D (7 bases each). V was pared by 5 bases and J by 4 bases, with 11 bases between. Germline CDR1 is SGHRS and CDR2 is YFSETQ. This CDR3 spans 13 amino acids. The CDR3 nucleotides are TGCGCCAGCAGTGCAGGGGGGGCAGATACGCAGTATTTT. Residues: CASSAGGADTQYF. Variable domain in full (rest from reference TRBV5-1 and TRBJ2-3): KAGVTQTPRYLIKTRGQQVTLSCSPISGHRSVSWYQQTPGQGLQFLFEYFSETQRNKGNFPGRFSGRQFSNSRSEMNVSTLELGDSALYLCASSAGGADTQYFGPGTRLTVL.

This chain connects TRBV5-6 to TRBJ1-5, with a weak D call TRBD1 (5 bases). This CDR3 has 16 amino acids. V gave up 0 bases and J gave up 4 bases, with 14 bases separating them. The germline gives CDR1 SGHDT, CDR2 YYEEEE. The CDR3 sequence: CASSLGGVVRNQPQHF. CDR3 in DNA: TGTGCCAGCAGCTTGGGAGGGGTGGTGAGAAATCAGCCCCAGCATTTT.

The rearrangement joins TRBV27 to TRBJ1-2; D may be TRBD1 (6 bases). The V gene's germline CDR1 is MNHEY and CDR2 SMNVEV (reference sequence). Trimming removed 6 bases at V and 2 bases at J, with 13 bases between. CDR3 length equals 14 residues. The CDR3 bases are TGTGCCAGCAGAGACCTTGGACAGAACTATGGCTACACCTTC. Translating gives CASRDLGQNYGYTF.

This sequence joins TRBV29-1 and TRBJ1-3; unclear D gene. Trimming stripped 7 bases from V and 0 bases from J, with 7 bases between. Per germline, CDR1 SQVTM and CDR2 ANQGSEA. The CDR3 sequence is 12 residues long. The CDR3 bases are TGCAGCGCCCTCAGCTCTGGAAACACCATATATTTT. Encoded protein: CSALSSGNTIYF. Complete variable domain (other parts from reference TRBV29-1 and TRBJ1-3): SAVISQKPSRDICQRGTSLTIQCQVDSQVTMMFWYRQQPGQSLTLIATANQGSEATYESGFVIDKFPISRPNLTFSTLTVSNMSPEDSSIYLCSALSSGNTIYFGEGSWLTVV.

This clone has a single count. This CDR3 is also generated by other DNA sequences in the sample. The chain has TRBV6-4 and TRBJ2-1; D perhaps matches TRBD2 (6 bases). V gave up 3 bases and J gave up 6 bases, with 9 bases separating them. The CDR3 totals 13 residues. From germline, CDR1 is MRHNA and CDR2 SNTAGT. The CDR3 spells CASSEGTVNEQFF. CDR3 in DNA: TGTGCCAGCAGTGAAGGGACTGTCAATGAGCAGTTCTTC.

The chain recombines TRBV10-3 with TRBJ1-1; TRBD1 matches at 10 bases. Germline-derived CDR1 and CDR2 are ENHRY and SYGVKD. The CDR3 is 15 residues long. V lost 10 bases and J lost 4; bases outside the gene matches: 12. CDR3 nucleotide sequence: TGTGCCACTCAGAGACAGGGGGCGTGGATCACTGAAGCTTTCTTT. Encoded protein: CATQRQGAWITEAFF.

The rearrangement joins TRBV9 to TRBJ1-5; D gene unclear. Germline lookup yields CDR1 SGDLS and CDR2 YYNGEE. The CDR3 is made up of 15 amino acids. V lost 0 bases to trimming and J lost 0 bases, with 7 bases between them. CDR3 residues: CASSVDGNSNQPQHF. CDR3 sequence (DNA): TGTGCCAGCAGCGTAGACGGGAATAGCAATCAGCCCCAGCATTTT.

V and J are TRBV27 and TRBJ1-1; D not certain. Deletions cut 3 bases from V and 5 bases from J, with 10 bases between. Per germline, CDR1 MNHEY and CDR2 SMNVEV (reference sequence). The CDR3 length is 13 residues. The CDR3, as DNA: TGTGCCAGCAGTTTCATCCCCTTAACTGAAGCTTTCTTT. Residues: CASSFIPLTEAFF.

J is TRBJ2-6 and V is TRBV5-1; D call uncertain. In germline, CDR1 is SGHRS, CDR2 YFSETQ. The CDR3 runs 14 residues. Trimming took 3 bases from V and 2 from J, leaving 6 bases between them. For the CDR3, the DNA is TGCGCCAGCAGCTCCACTCCTGGGGCCAACGTCCTGACTTTC. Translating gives CASSSTPGANVLTF. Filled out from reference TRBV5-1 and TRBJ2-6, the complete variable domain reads KAGVTQTPRYLIKTRGQQVTLSCSPISGHRSVSWYQQTPGQGLQFLFEYFSETQRNKGNFPGRFSGRQFSNSRSEMNVSTLELGDSALYLCASSSTPGANVLTFGAGSRLTVL.

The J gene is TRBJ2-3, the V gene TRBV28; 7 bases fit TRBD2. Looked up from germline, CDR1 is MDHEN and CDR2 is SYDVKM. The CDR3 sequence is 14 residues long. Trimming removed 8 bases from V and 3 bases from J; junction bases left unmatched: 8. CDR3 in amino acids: CASVVGGNTDTQYF. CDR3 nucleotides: TGTGCCAGCGTTGTCGGGGGGAATACAGATACGCAGTATTTT.

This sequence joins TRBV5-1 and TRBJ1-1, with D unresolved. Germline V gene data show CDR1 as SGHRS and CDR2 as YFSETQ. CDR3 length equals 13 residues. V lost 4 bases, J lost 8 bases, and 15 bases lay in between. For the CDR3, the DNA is TGCGCCAGCAGCGGGTCTGTGAGGAACGAAGCTTTCTTT. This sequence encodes CASSGSVRNEAFF. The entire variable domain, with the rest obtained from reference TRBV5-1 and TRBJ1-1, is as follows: KAGVTQTPRYLIKTRGQQVTLSCSPISGHRSVSWYQQTPGQGLQFLFEYFSETQRNKGNFPGRFSGRQFSNSRSEMNVSTLELGDSALYLCASSGSVRNEAFFGQGTRLTVV.